The source of this T cell receptor beta chain is a study of identical twins. The V gene lost 7 bases and the J gene lost 10 bases, with 3 bases spanning the gap. In germline, CDR1 is SNHLY, CDR2 FYNNEI. The CDR3 sequence is 8 residues long. TCRdb called the 5' RACE reads again in MiXCR, with one record for every CDR3 protein. The table records 500,000 to 550,000 distinct CDR3 sequences, approximately 22% of them present only once. These data were also filed under a second study, of T cells expressing NK-cell markers.

The sample consisted of CD4+ T cells sorted from blood. The origin of this receptor is a young woman in good health. This chain uses TRBV2 with TRBJ2-3; D unresolved. This CDR3 reads CASTPQYF. CDR3 DNA: TGTGCCAGCACCCCGCAGTATTTT.